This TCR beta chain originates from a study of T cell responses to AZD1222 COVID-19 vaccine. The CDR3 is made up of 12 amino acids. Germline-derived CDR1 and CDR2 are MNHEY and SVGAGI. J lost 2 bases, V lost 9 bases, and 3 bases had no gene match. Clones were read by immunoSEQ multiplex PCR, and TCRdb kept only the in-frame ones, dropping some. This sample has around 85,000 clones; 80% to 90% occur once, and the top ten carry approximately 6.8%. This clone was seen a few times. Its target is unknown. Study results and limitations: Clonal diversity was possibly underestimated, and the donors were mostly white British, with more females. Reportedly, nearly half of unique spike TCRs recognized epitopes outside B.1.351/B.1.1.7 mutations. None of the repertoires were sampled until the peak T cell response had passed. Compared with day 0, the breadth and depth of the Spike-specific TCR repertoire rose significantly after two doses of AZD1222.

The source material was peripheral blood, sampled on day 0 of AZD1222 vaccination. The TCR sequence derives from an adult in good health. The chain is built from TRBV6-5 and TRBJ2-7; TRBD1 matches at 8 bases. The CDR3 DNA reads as TGTGCCAGTGGGACAGGTCCCTACGAGCAGTACTTC. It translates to CASGTGPYEQYF.